This paragraph covers one T cell receptor (beta chain) sequence. From germline, CDR1 is SGHRS and CDR2 YFSETQ. The germline V and J ends were trimmed by 7 bases and 6 bases, with 26 bases remaining between them. The CDR3 runs to 18 residues. The sample comes from a study of cytomegalovirus exposure and HLA in healthy donors. The study ran its PCR with 60 Vbeta and 13 Jbeta primers. TCRdb keeps only in-frame clones here, not all; method: immunoSEQ multiplex PCR. The sample lists roughly 100,000 clones, around 76% occurring once. The sequenced sample was PBMCs. The chain uses TRBV5-1 and TRBJ1-6; D is ambiguous. This TCR came from a woman aged 18-29 years in good health and CMV-seropositive. CDR3 sequence reads: CASSQPAGPAGSNSPLHF. The CDR3 bases are TGCGCCAGCTCACAGCCCGCCGGCCCCGCGGGATCTAATTCACCCCTCCACTTT.